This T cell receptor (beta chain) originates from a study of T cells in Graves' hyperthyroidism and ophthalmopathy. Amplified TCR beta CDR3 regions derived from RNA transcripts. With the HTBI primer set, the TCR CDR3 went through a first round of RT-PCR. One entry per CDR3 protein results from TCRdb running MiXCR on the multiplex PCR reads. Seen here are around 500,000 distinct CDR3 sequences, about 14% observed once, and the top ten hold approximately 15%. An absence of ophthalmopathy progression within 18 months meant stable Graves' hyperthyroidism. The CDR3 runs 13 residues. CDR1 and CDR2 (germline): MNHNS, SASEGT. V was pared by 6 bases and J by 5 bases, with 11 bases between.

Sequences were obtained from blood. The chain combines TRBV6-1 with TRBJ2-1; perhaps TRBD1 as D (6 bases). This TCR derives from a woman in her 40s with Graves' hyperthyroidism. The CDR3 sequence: CASRRTADNEQFF. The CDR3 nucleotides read TGTGCCAGCAGGAGGACAGCCGACAATGAGCAGTTCTTC.